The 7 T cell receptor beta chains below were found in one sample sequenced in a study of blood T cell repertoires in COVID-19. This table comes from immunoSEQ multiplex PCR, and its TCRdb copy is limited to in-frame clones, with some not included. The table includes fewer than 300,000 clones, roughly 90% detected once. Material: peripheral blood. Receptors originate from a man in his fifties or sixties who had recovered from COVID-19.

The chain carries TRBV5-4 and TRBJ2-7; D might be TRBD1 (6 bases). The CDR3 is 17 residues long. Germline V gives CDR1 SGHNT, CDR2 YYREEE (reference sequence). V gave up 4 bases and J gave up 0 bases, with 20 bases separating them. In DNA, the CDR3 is TGTGCCAGCAGCGCTGGAGGTCAGGGGACCCTCTCCTACGAGCAGTACTTC. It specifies CASSAGGQGTLSYEQYF.

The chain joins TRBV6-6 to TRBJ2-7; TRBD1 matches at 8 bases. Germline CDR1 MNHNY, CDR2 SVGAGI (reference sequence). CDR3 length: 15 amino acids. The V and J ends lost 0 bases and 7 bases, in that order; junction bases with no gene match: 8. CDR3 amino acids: CASSYSGTGEFEQYF. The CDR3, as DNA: TGTGCCAGCAGTTACTCTGGGACAGGTGAATTTGAGCAGTACTTC.

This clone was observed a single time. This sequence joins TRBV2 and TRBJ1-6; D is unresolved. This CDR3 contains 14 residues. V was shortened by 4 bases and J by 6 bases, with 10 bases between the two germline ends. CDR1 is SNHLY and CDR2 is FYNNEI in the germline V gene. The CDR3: CASSVLVSNSPLHF. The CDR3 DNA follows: TGTGCCAGCAGTGTCCTCGTCTCTAATTCACCCCTCCACTTT. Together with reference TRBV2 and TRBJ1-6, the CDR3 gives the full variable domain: EPEVTQTPSHQVTQMGQEVILRCVPISNHLYFYWYRQILGQKVEFLVSFYNNEISEKSEIFDDQFSVERPDGSNFTLKIRSTKLEDSAMYFCASSVLVSNSPLHFGNGTRLTVT.

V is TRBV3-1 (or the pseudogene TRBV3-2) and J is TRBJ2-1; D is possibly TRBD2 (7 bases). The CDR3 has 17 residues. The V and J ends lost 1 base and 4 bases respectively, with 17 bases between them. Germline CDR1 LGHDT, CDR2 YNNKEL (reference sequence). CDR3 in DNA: TGTGCCAGCAGCCAAGGGTATAAGGGGGGGCCTTACAATGAGCAGTTCTTC. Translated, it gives CASSQGYKGGPYNEQFF.

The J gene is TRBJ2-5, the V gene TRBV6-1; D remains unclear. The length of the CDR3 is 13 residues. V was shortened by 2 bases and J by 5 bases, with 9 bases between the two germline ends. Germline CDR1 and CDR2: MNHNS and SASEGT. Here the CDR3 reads CASSETVTETQYF. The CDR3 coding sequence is TGTGCCAGCAGTGAAACAGTTACGGAGACCCAGTACTTC.

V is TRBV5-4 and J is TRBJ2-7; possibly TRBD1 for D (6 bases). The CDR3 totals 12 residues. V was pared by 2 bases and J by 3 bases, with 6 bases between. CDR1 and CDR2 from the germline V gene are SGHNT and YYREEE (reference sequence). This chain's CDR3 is CASSLQGYEQYF. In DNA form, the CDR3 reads TGTGCCAGCAGCTTACAGGGCTACGAGCAGTACTTC. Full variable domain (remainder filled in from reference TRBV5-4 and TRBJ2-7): ETGVTQSPTHLIKTRGQQVTLRCSSQSGHNTVSWYQQALGQGPQFIFQYYREEENGRGNFPPRFSGLQFPNYSSELNVNALELDDSALYLCASSLQGYEQYFGPGTRLTVT.

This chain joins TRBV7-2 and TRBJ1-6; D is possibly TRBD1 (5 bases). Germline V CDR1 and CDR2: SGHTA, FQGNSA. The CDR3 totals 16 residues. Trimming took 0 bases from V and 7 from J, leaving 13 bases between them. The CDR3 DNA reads TGTGCCAGCAGCTTAGCGGGGCAGGGAAGAAATTCACCCCTCCACTTT. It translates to CASSLAGQGRNSPLHF.